The T cell receptor beta chain described here comes from a study of T cells in Graves' hyperthyroidism and ophthalmopathy. Germline V gene sequence: CDR1 SGHTA, CDR2 FQGNSA. Trimming stripped 1 base from V and 8 bases from J, with 11 bases between. The CDR3 totals 14 residues. This clonotype was recorded at least ten times. Antigen: not known. Overall study findings and caveats: Blood held most thyroid clonotypes expanded above 0.001 frequency.

The TCR beta CDR3 regions underwent amplification using RNA transcripts as the source. RT-PCR in the first round (using the HTBI primer set) targeted the TCR CDR3. A single record per CDR3 protein comes from TCRdb applying MiXCR to the multiplex PCR reads. The data contain around 400,000 distinct CDR3 sequences, roughly 15% of them singletons. Fresh peripheral blood, roughly 9.8 ml of it, supplied the PBMCs. This receptor was identified in a woman aged 55-69 years with Graves' ophthalmopathy. The chain is built from TRBV7-2 and TRBJ1-4; D remains unclear. Sequencing was done on a sample of blood. The CDR3 spells CASSLGGLGEKLFF. DNA of the CDR3: TGTGCCAGCAGCTTAGGAGGGTTGGGAGAAAAACTGTTTTTT.